This TCR beta chain was sequenced for a study of T-cell memory formation after mild COVID-19. Looking at the study overall: Clusters were largely donor specific. General study points: Day 15 to 85 contracting clones showed balanced CD4/CD8; day 15 to 37 expanders favored CD4+.

MiXCR, run by TCRdb on the 5' RACE reads, gives a single entry per CDR3 protein. The table shows approximately 45,000 distinct CDR3 sequences, with roughly 6.6% occurring only once. Germline CDR1 is KGHSH and CDR2 is LQKENI. This CDR3 spans 14 amino acids. Trimming cost V 2 bases and J 1 base, with 8 bases left between them. Turning to this clonotype: Its antigen is unidentified.

This sequence joins TRBV18 and TRBJ1-1, with D possibly matching TRBD1 (5 bases). The clonotype was recovered from an adult who had mild COVID-19 (a few samples of this study predate the infection). Cell type and time point are not known. The sample taken for sequencing was PBMCs or a T cell subset sorted from them (not recorded which). The CDR3 sequence is CASSPKQGNTEAFF. In DNA form, the CDR3 reads TGTGCCAGCTCACCAAAGCAGGGGAACACTGAAGCTTTCTTT.